One and the same sample provided the 25 T cell receptor beta chains below, sequenced in a study of blood T cell repertoires in COVID-19. The repertoire was sequenced with immunoSEQ multiplex PCR; TCRdb's copy has only in-frame clones and lacks some. The table has 150,000 to 200,000 clones, over 75% seen once; the top ten hold more than 2.5%. The sample consisted of peripheral blood. Receptors originate from a man aged 55 to 70 with acute or convalescent COVID-19.

This clone was detected a few times. The chain uses TRBV2 and TRBJ2-2; weak D call: TRBD1 (6 bases). The CDR3 loop spans 14 amino acids. The V end lost 6 bases, the J end lost 8 bases, and 16 bases lay between the germline ends. Germline-derived CDR1 and CDR2 are SNHLY and FYNNEI. DNA for the CDR3: TGTGCCAGCAGCAACCGACAGGATTGGGGGGAGCTGTTTTTT. This sequence encodes CASSNRQDWGELFF. Full variable domain (remainder filled in from reference TRBV2 and TRBJ2-2): EPEVTQTPSHQVTQMGQEVILRCVPISNHLYFYWYRQILGQKVEFLVSFYNNEISEKSEIFDDQFSVERPDGSNFTLKIRSTKLEDSAMYFCASSNRQDWGELFFGEGSRLTVL.

In its sample, this clone was seen many times. The chain combines TRBV2 with TRBJ2-1; D call uncertain. Looked up from germline, CDR1 is SNHLY and CDR2 is FYNNEI. The CDR3 is made up of 13 amino acids. Trimming stripped 7 bases from V and 2 bases from J, with 9 bases between. CDR3 DNA sequence: TGTGCCAGCACTCGACTCACCTACAATGAGCAGTTCTTC. Translated: CASTRLTYNEQFF.

The chain employs TRBV19 and TRBJ2-3, with a tentative D call TRBD1 (5 bases). The germline V gene encodes CDR1 LNHDA and CDR2 SQIVND (reference sequence). Between the trimmed V and J ends, which lost 5 bases and 4 bases, there was a span of 16 bases. This CDR3 region has 15 residues. The CDR3 region is CASSLQGLTADTQYF. CDR3 sequence (DNA): TGTGCCAGTAGTCTTCAGGGTCTCACCGCAGATACGCAGTATTTT.

The V call is TRBV5-6, the J call TRBJ2-2; D not resolved. There are 16 residues in the CDR3. V lost 0 bases and J lost 0, with 9 bases in between. The germline gives CDR1 SGHDT, CDR2 YYEEEE. CDR3 amino acids: CASSLGSLTNTGELFF. The CDR3 DNA sequence: TGTGCCAGCAGCTTGGGTTCACTCACGAACACCGGGGAGCTGTTTTTT.

This chain joins TRBV6-5 and TRBJ2-1; D is undetermined. This CDR3 is built from 15 residues. CDR1 is MNHEY and CDR2 is SVGAGI in the germline V gene. The ends were cut back, 0 bases at V and 0 bases at J, with 6 bases in the middle. The DNA for the CDR3 is TGTGCCAGCAGTTACTCGAGTAGCTCCTACAATGAGCAGTTCTTC. Residues: CASSYSSSSYNEQFF.

The V call is TRBV7-9, the J call TRBJ2-6, with 8 bases identical to TRBD1. Germline lookup yields CDR1 SEHNR and CDR2 FQNEAQ (reference sequence). V lost 1 base and J lost 2; bases outside the gene matches: 4. This CDR3 comprises 17 residues. In DNA, the CDR3 is TGTGCCAGCAGCTTAGTTCAGGGGGCGGCTGGGGCCAACGTCCTGACTTTC. Translated: CASSLVQGAAGANVLTF.

The rearrangement uses TRBV5-1 and TRBJ2-6; 7 positions match TRBD1. Germline V gene lookup returns CDR1 SGHRS and CDR2 YFSETQ. The CDR3 length is 20 residues. The J segment lost 4 bases and the V segment lost 4 bases, leaving 20 bases of the junction unmatched. Here the CDR3 reads CASSRSRDSPWIGGANVLTF. CDR3 bases: TGCGCCAGCAGCAGGTCTCGGGACAGCCCGTGGATAGGGGGGGCCAACGTCCTGACTTTC.

The chain is built from TRBV2 and TRBJ1-5; the match to TRBD1 covers 7 bases. V was clipped by 6 bases and J by 2 bases; unmatched bases: 4. CDR3 length: 14 residues. CDR1 and CDR2 from the germline V gene are SNHLY and FYNNEI. CDR3 sequence: CASRGQIGNQPQHF. The CDR3 DNA follows: TGTGCCAGCAGGGGACAGATAGGCAATCAGCCCCAGCATTTT.

This clone was counted a single time. J is TRBJ1-5 and V is TRBV6-5; TRBD1 matches 8 bases. With 6 bases clipped from V and 6 bases from J, the junction kept 7 bases outside the gene matches. Germline values: CDR1 MNHEY, CDR2 SVGAGI. The CDR3 is 14 amino acids. CDR3 DNA sequence: TGTGCCAGCAGGACAACAGGGGGTGGTCAGCCCCAGCATTTT. Protein: CASRTTGGGQPQHF.

The V and J genes are TRBV11-2 and TRBJ2-7; 7 bases are a match to TRBD2. The ends lost 0 bases at V and 7 bases at J; junction bases unmatched: 12. This CDR3 is built from 16 residues. Germline CDR1 reads SGHAT; CDR2 reads FQNNGV. CDR3 amino acids: CASSLDLTSGTAEQYF. The CDR3 DNA reads TGTGCCAGCAGCTTAGATCTTACCAGCGGGACTGCTGAGCAGTACTTC.

The CDR3 nucleotides read TGTGCCAGTAGTACCTCCGGGACTATGAACACTGAAGCTTTCTTT. It encodes CASSTSGTMNTEAFF. The genes are TRBV19 and TRBJ1-1; the D gene is possibly TRBD1 (5 bases). From germline, CDR1 is LNHDA and CDR2 SQIVND (reference sequence). V lost 4 bases and J lost 0, with 12 bases in between. CDR3 length: 15 amino acids. The full variable domain, with the rest looked up from reference TRBV19 and TRBJ1-1, is DGGITQSPKYLFRKEGQNVTLSCEQNLNHDAMYWYRQDPGQGLRLIYYSQIVNDFQKGDIAEGYSVSREKKESFPLTVTSAQKNPTAFYLCASSTSGTMNTEAFFGQGTRLTVV.

The rearrangement joins TRBV7-9 to TRBJ2-6; 7 nucleotides agree with TRBD1. Per the germline V gene, CDR1 is SEHNR and CDR2 is FQNEAQ (reference sequence). Losses at the gene ends were 1 base for V and 0 bases for J; bases not matched to a gene: 6. The CDR3 loop spans 18 amino acids. The CDR3 DNA follows: TGTGCCAGCAGCTTAGGCACAGGGGTCGCCTCTGGGGCCAACGTCCTGACTTTC. Amino acids: CASSLGTGVASGANVLTF.

The chain uses TRBV5-1 and TRBJ2-2; D not resolved. This CDR3 has 14 residues. Trimming took 0 bases from V and 4 from J, leaving 7 bases between them. Germline CDR1 SGHRS, CDR2 YFSETQ. Written as DNA, the CDR3 is TGCGCCAGCAGCTTGGACACCTTCACCGGGGAGCTGTTTTTT. Translated, it gives CASSLDTFTGELFF.

The chain uses TRBV6-5 and TRBJ1-5; D possibly corresponds to TRBD1 (6 bases). The V end was cut by 7 bases, the J end by 7 bases, with 17 bases between. CDR1 and CDR2 from the germline V gene are MNHEY and SVGAGI. The CDR3 is 14 residues long. This CDR3 reads CASMMGATRQPQHF. CDR3 DNA: TGTGCCAGCATGATGGGGGCCACTCGGCAGCCCCAGCATTTT.

The genes are TRBV7-6 and TRBJ1-4; TRBD1 aligns across 9 bases. CDR1 SGHVS and CDR2 FNYEAQ come from the germline V gene. The CDR3 is 15 amino acids. V was clipped by 5 bases and J by 7 bases; unmatched bases: 8. CDR3 loop: CASSITGTGREKLFF. The CDR3 region has the DNA TGTGCCAGCAGCATCACCGGGACAGGGCGTGAAAAACTGTTTTTT.

This sequence joins TRBV13 and TRBJ2-7; possibly TRBD1 for D (5 bases). V was shortened by 5 bases and J by 4 bases, with 12 bases between the two germline ends. CDR3 length: 13 residues. Germline CDR1 is PRHDT and CDR2 is FYEKMQ (reference sequence). CDR3 residues: CASSPAGRYEQYF. In DNA form, the CDR3 reads TGTGCCAGCAGCCCCGCAGGGCGATACGAGCAGTACTTC. The complete variable domain, with remaining parts taken from reference TRBV13 and TRBJ2-7, reads AAGVIQSPRHLIKEKRETATLKCYPIPRHDTVYWYQQGPGQDPQFLISFYEKMQSDKGSIPDRFSAQQFSDYHSELNMSSLELGDSALYFCASSPAGRYEQYFGPGTRLTVT.

In its sample, this clone was seen a few times. The V call is TRBV7-2, the J call TRBJ1-2; 7 nucleotides agree with TRBD1. V shed 8 bases, J shed 3 bases, and the junction held 9 bases outside the gene matches. The length of the CDR3 is 14 residues. In germline, CDR1 is SGHTA, CDR2 FQGNSA. This chain's CDR3 is CASRNTGTDYGYTF. CDR3 DNA: TGTGCCAGCCGAAACACAGGGACAGACTATGGCTACACCTTC.

The gene calls are TRBV6-4 and TRBJ2-2; 7 bases are shared with TRBD2. The trim removed 8 bases at V and 0 bases at J, leaving 6 bases unmatched. This CDR3 is 15 amino acids long. Germline-derived CDR1 and CDR2 are MRHNA and SNTAGT. The CDR3 DNA is TGTGCCAGCTCAACTAGCGCCTCGAACACCGGGGAGCTGTTTTTT. Its translation is CASSTSASNTGELFF.

This chain joins TRBV6-5 and TRBJ1-3, with D perhaps matching TRBD1 (6 bases). The CDR3 runs to 15 residues. The germline V gene has CDR1 MNHEY and CDR2 SVGAGI. V was clipped by 8 bases and J by 0 bases, with 14 bases between them. In DNA, the CDR3 is TGTGCCAGCCACCGTGGACAGCTCTCTGGAAACACCATATATTTT. Its protein product is CASHRGQLSGNTIYF.

V gene TRBV27 combines with J gene TRBJ2-7; 11 nucleotides agree with TRBD2. J was trimmed by 3 bases and V by 5 bases; bases with no gene match: 9. The CDR3 contains 16 residues. Per germline, CDR1 MNHEY and CDR2 SMNVEV (reference sequence). The chain's CDR3 is CASSQYPGTSGYEQYF. CDR3 in DNA: TGTGCCAGCAGTCAGTACCCCGGGACTAGCGGCTACGAGCAGTACTTC.

V usage is TRBV18 and J usage is TRBJ2-2; the match to TRBD2 covers 15 bases. The length of the CDR3 is 19 residues. Germline values: CDR1 KGHSH, CDR2 LQKENI. V shed 3 bases and J 3 bases; nucleotides not matched to a gene: 8. Here the CDR3 reads CASSPYGLAGGPDTGELFF. The CDR3 DNA reads TGTGCCAGCTCACCCTACGGACTAGCGGGAGGGCCGGACACCGGGGAGCTGTTTTTT.

This clone was recorded only once. The chain has TRBV6-1 and TRBJ2-1; D is undetermined. The germline V gene encodes CDR1 MNHNS and CDR2 SASEGT. The CDR3 has 15 residues. V lost 0 bases and J 0 bases, leaving 6 bases between the germline ends. Here the CDR3 reads CASSEALGSYNEQFF. In DNA form, the CDR3 reads TGTGCCAGCAGTGAAGCCCTAGGCTCCTACAATGAGCAGTTCTTC.

This chain links TRBV6-4 with TRBJ2-3; TRBD2 matches at 11 bases. V lost 6 bases and J lost 9; bases outside the gene matches: 8. The CDR3 has 14 residues. Germline V gene sequence: CDR1 MRHNA, CDR2 SNTAGT. The CDR3 loop is CASRSSGRAETQYF. DNA of the CDR3: TGTGCCAGCAGAAGTAGCGGGAGGGCCGAGACGCAGTATTTT.

The chain carries TRBV6-5 and TRBJ1-6; 9 positions match TRBD1. There are 14 residues in the CDR3. V was pared by 2 bases and J by 12 bases, with 5 bases of the junction left unmatched. Germline CDR1 is MNHEY and CDR2 is SVGAGI. CDR3 amino acids: CASSYGTGSEPLHF. The CDR3 DNA is TGTGCCAGCAGTTACGGGACAGGGTCCGAACCCCTCCACTTT.

The V call is TRBV5-4, the J call TRBJ2-7, with a weak D call TRBD1 (7 bases). CDR3 length: 14 amino acids. Germline assignment: CDR1 SGHNT and CDR2 YYREEE (reference sequence). V gave up 5 bases and J gave up 0 bases, with 12 bases separating them. CDR3 in DNA: TGTGCCAGCAGTATCAGGGGGGACTCCTACGAGCAGTACTTC. Translating gives CASSIRGDSYEQYF.